This TCR beta chain came from a study of response to subunit inactivated influenza vaccine. Whole-study findings and limits: Only a handful of new T cells, the authors suggested, are recruited with each seasonal influenza vaccination.

TCRdb reprocessed the RT-PCR reads with MiXCR, giving one entry per CDR3 protein. The data show fewer than 700,000 distinct CDR3 sequences, 10% to 15% seen once. This clonotype was detected only a few times. Its specificity is unknown. The material was PBMCs from blood, obtained roughly 48 days after vaccination. The clonotype comes from a man between 50 and 59 years old who received an inactivated influenza vaccine.

For the CDR3, the DNA is TGTGCCAGCTCACCGTACCTAGCCAATGAGCAGTTCTTC. Its translation is CASSPYLANEQFF. J is TRBJ2-1 and V is TRBV18; weak D call: TRBD2 (5 bases). Germline CDR1 KGHSH, CDR2 LQKENI. CDR3 length: 13 residues. The ends were cut back, 3 bases at V and 6 bases at J, with 9 bases in the middle.